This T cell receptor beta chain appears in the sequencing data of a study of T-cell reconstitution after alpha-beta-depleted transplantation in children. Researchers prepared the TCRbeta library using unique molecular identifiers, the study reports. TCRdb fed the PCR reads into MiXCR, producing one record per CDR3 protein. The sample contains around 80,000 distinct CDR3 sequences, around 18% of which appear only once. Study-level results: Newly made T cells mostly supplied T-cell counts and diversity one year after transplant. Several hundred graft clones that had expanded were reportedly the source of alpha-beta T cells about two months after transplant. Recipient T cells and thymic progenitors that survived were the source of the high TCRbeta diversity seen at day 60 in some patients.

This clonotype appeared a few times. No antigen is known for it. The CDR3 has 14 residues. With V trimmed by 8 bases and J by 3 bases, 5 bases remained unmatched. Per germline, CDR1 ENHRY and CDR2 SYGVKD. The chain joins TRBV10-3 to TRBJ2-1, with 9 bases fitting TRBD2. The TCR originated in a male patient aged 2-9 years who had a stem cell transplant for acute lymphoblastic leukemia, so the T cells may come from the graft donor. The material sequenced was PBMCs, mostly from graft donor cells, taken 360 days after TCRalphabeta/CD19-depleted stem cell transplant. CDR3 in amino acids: CAIGPSGVYNEQFF. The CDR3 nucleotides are TGTGCCATCGGTCCTAGCGGGGTCTACAATGAGCAGTTCTTC.